Listed below are T cell receptor beta chains from one sample, sequenced in a study of control samples from healthy donors and cancer patients. TCRdb's table, derived via immunoSEQ multiplex PCR, lists solely in-frame clones and lacks some. The sample holds around 120,000 clones, more than 85% seen once. Sequencing used blood. Every receptor here comes from a woman between 18 and 30 years old in good health. The CDR3 runs from the conserved cysteine through the conserved F or W. A D gene is named only where the DNA matches it firmly. Part of the rows lack a size; the others show once, few, many or a class for expanded clones.

D,V,J,size,CDR3,DNA
.,TRBV5-1,TRBJ1-4,.,CASTEGGSEKLFF,TGCGCCAGCACCGAGGGGGGTAGTGAAAAACTGTTTTTT
TRBD2,TRBV9,TRBJ2-1,.,CASSVDSREGYNEQFF,TGTGCCAGCAGCGTAGATTCGCGGGAGGGGTACAATGAGCAGTTCTTC
.,TRBV30,TRBJ2-5,.,CAWMGLRETQYF,TGTGCCTGGATGGGGCTTAGGGAGACCCAGTACTTC
.,TRBV2,TRBJ2-2,.,CASSERAITGELFF,TGTGCCAGCAGTGAGAGGGCAATCACCGGGGAGCTGTTTTTT
TRBD1,TRBV7-2,TRBJ1-4,.,CASSPRTGLNEKLFF,TGTGCCAGCAGTCCAAGGACAGGGCTTAATGAAAAACTGTTTTTT
.,TRBV5-1,TRBJ2-3,.,CASSLAGTNTDTQYF,TGCGCCAGCAGCTTGGCCGGGACGAACACAGATACGCAGTATTTT
TRBD1,TRBV14,TRBJ1-6,few,CASSQTTGVYNSPLHF,TGTGCCAGCAGCCAAACTACAGGGGTCTATAATTCACCCCTCCACTTT
TRBD2,TRBV6-5,TRBJ2-3,.,CASSLLAGGEDTQYF,TGTGCCAGCAGTTTGTTAGCGGGAGGGGAAGATACGCAGTATTTT
TRBD2,TRBV12-3/TRBV12-4,TRBJ2-5,.,CASSPGEGETQYF,TGTGCCAGCAGCCCCGGGGAGGGGGAGACCCAGTACTTC
TRBD2,TRBV5-6,TRBJ2-7,few,CASSYPGTSSYEQYF,TGTGCCAGCAGCTACCCCGGGACTAGCTCCTACGAGCAGTACTTC
.,TRBV27,TRBJ1-5,.,CASSFIRTATFEGNQPQHF,TGTGCCAGCAGTTTTATCCGGACAGCCACTTTCGAGGGAAATCAGCCCCAGCATTTT
.,TRBV6-5,TRBJ2-7,.,CASSYSLLPLFYEQYF,TGTGCCAGCAGTTATTCGCTGCTCCCTCTTTTCTACGAGCAGTACTTC
.,TRBV12-3/TRBV12-4,TRBJ1-2,.,CASSFLANYGYTF,TGTGCCAGCAGTTTCTTGGCTAACTATGGCTACACCTTC
.,TRBV19,TRBJ2-5,.,CASSTGETQYF,TGTGCCAGTAGTACCGGGGAGACCCAGTACTTC
.,TRBV9,TRBJ2-2,.,CASSSFRDLGNTGELFF,TGTGCCAGCTCAAGCTTCCGGGACTTAGGGAACACCGGGGAGCTGTTTTTT
TRBD2,TRBV4-3,TRBJ2-1,.,CASSQQLAGGFDEQFF,TGCGCCAGCAGCCAACAACTAGCGGGGGGGTTTGATGAGCAGTTCTTC
.,TRBV5-1,TRBJ2-7,.,CASSLRGGPSYEQYF,TGCGCCAGCAGCTTGAGAGGAGGGCCATCCTACGAGCAGTACTTC
.,TRBV11-2,TRBJ1-3,.,CASTLQDTSGRGNTIYF,TGTGCCAGCACCTTGCAAGATACCTCGGGCCGCGGAAACACCATATATTTT
.,TRBV10-3,TRBJ1-3,.,CAISDRSRYSGNTIYF,TGTGCCATCAGTGACAGGAGTAGGTACTCTGGAAACACCATATATTTT
TRBD1,TRBV6-5,TRBJ2-5,.,CASSRDSKEETQYF,TGTGCCAGCAGCCGGGACAGCAAAGAAGAGACCCAGTACTTC